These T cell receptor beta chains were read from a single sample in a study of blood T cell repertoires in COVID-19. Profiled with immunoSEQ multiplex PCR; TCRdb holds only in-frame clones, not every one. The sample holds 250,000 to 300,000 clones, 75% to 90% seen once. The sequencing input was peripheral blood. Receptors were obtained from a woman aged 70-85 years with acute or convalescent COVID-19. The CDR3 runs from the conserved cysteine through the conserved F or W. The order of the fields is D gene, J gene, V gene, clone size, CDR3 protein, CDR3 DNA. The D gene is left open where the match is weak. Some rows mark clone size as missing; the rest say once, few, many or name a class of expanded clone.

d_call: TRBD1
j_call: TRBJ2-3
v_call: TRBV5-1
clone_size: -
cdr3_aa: CASSAGQVLVVADTQYF
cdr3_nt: TGCGCCAGCAGCGCGGGACAGGTCTTGGTAGTAGCAGATACGCAGTATTTT

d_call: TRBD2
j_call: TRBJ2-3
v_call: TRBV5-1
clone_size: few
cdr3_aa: CASSKLADRTDTQYF
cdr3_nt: TGCGCCAGCAGCAAACTAGCGGATCGCACAGATACGCAGTATTTT

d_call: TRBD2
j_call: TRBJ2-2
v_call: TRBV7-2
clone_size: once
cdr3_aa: CASSFSGTSATGELFF
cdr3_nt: TGTGCCAGCAGTTTCTCCGGGACTAGCGCGACCGGGGAGCTGTTTTTT

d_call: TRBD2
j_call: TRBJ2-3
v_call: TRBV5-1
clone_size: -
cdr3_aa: CASSPRGTSGGARDTQYF
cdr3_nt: TGCGCCAGCAGCCCCCGCGGGACTAGCGGGGGGGCACGGGATACGCAGTATTTT

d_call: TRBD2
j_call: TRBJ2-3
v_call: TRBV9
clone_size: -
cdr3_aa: CASSDSSGGDTQYF
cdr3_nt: TGTGCCAGCAGCGACTCTAGCGGGGGGGATACGCAGTATTTT

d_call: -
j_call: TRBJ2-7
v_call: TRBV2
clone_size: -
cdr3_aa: CASSEGQLGEQYF
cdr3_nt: TGTGCCAGCAGTGAAGGACAGCTGGGGGAGCAGTACTTC

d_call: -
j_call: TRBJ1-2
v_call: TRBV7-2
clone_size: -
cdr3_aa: CASSSLSSGKREHGYTF
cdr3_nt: TGTGCCAGCAGCTCCCTTTCTTCGGGGAAACGGGAGCATGGCTACACCTTC

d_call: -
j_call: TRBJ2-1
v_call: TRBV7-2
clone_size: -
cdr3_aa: CASSLEGGLGEQFF
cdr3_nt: TGTGCCAGCAGCTTAGAGGGGGGGCTAGGTGAGCAGTTCTTC

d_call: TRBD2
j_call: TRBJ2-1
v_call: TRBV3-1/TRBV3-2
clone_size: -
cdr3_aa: CASSRASGEYEQFF
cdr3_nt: TGTGCCAGCAGCCGGGCTAGCGGGGAGTATGAGCAGTTCTTC

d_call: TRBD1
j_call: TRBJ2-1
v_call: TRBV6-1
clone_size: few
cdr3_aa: CASSDKGTGSDEQFF
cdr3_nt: TGTGCCAGCAGTGATAAAGGGACAGGGTCCGATGAGCAGTTCTTC

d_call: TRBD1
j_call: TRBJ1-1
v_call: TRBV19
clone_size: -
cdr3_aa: CASRSTGPTEAFF
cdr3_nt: TGTGCCAGCAGATCGACAGGGCCCACTGAAGCTTTCTTT

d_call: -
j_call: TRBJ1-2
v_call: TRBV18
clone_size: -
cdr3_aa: CASSPVSGRSGIVYGYTF
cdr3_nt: TGTGCCAGCTCACCAGTTTCGGGCCGATCGGGGATCGTCTATGGCTACACCTTC

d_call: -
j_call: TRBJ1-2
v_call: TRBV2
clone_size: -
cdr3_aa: CASSEGAYTF
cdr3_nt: TGTGCCAGCAGTGAGGGGGCCTACACCTTC

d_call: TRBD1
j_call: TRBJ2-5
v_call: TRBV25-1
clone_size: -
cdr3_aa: CASAFGQGSSETQYF
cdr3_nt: TGTGCCAGCGCCTTTGGACAGGGGAGCAGCGAGACCCAGTACTTC

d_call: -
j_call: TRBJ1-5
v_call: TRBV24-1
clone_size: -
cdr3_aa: CATSDGGAGNQPQHF
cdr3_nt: TGTGCCACCAGTGATGGGGGCGCAGGCAATCAGCCCCAGCATTTT

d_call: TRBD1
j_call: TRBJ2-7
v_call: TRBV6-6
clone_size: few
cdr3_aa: CASSSPGTGVFEQYF
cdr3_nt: TGTGCCAGCAGTTCCCCTGGGACAGGGGTCTTCGAGCAGTACTTC

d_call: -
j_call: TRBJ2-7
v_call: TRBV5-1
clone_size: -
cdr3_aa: CASSRGGQASHEQYF
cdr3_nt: TGCGCCAGCAGCCGTGGTGGGCAGGCTTCCCACGAGCAGTACTTC

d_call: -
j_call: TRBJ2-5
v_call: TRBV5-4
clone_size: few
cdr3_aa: CASSFPGTRETQYF
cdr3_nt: TGTGCCAGCAGCTTCCCGGGGACTCGGGAGACCCAGTACTTC

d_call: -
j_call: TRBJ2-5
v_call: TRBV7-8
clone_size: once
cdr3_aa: CASSLDSRTETQYF
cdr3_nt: TGTGCCAGCAGCCTAGACAGCCGCACGGAGACCCAGTACTTC

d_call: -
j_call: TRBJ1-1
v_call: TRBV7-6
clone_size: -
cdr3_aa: CASSQTAINTEAFF
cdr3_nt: TGTGCCAGCAGTCAGACAGCGATTAACACTGAAGCTTTCTTT

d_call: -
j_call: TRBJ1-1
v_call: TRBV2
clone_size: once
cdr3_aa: CASRVGGRSGEAFF
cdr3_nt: TGTGCCAGCAGGGTGGGGGGGCGAAGCGGCGAAGCTTTCTTT

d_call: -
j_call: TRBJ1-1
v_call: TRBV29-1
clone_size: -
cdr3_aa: CSVGGDTEAFF
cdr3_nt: TGCAGCGTTGGGGGGGACACTGAAGCTTTCTTT

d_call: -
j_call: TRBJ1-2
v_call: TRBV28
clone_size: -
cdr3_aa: CASSLGGYGYTF
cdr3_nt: TGTGCCAGCAGTTTAGGCGGCTATGGCTACACCTTC

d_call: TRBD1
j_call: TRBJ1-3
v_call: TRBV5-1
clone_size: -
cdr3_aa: CASSPGTGLISGNTIYF
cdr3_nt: TGCGCCAGCAGCCCGGGGACAGGGCTTATCTCTGGAAACACCATATATTTT

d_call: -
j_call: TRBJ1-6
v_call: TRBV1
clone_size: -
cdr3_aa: CTSSQSDRRDNSPLHF
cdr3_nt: TGCACCAGCAGCCAAAGCGACCGCAGGGATAATTCACCCCTCCACTTT

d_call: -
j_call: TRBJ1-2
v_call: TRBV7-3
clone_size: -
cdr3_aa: CASSPFGGGDGYTF
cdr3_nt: TGTGCCAGCAGCCCCTTTGGTGGAGGGGATGGCTACACCTTC

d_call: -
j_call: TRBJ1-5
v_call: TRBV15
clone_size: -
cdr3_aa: CATSKGVNRFQPQHF
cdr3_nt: TGTGCCACCAGCAAAGGGGTAAACAGGTTTCAGCCCCAGCATTTT

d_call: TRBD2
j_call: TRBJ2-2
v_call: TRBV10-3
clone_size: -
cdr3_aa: CAIAGANTGELFF
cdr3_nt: TGTGCCATCGCGGGGGCGAACACCGGGGAGCTGTTTTTT